The rows below give T cell receptor beta chains drawn from one sample of a study of blood T cell repertoires in COVID-19. TCRdb's table, derived via immunoSEQ multiplex PCR, lists solely in-frame clones and lacks some. The sample contains around 260,000 clones, over 75% of which appear only once. Sequencing input: peripheral blood. Every receptor here comes from a woman aged 45-60 years with acute or convalescent COVID-19. The CDR3 runs from the conserved cysteine through the conserved F or W. A D gene is named only where the DNA matches it firmly. The size entry is marked missing in some rows and otherwise reads once, few, many or a size class.

CDR3nt: TGCGCCAGCAGCTTGAATTCAAAATACGAGCAGTACTTC
CDR3aa: CASSLNSKYEQYF
v_gene: TRBV5-1
abundance: -
j_gene: TRBJ2-7
d_gene: -

CDR3nt: TGTGCCAGCAGCTTAGTTAGGACTTTCGGGACCTACGAGCAGTACTTC
CDR3aa: CASSLVRTFGTYEQYF
v_gene: TRBV11-2
abundance: -
j_gene: TRBJ2-7
d_gene: -

CDR3nt: TGTGCCAGCAGCTCGACAGGGGTGAACACTGAAGCTTTCTTT
CDR3aa: CASSSTGVNTEAFF
v_gene: TRBV5-5
abundance: few
j_gene: TRBJ1-1
d_gene: TRBD1

CDR3nt: TGTGCCAGCAGCCAAGACGAGGGAGAGCAGTTCTTC
CDR3aa: CASSQDEGEQFF
v_gene: TRBV3-1/TRBV3-2
abundance: once
j_gene: TRBJ2-1
d_gene: -

CDR3nt: TGTGCCAGCAGCCCCGGACAGTACACAGATACGCAGTATTTT
CDR3aa: CASSPGQYTDTQYF
v_gene: TRBV6-5
abundance: -
j_gene: TRBJ2-3
d_gene: -

CDR3nt: TGTGCCAGCAGCGTAGACGCGGGACAGGCCTATGAAAAACTGTTTTTT
CDR3aa: CASSVDAGQAYEKLFF
v_gene: TRBV9
abundance: few
j_gene: TRBJ1-4
d_gene: TRBD1

CDR3nt: TGCAGTGCTAGTGGACAGGGGTGGGTTGGGAACTATGGCTACACCTTC
CDR3aa: CSASGQGWVGNYGYTF
v_gene: TRBV20-1
abundance: few
j_gene: TRBJ1-2
d_gene: TRBD1

CDR3nt: TGTGCCAGCAGCTCCTTCAGGGGGCGGGAGACCCAGTACTTC
CDR3aa: CASSSFRGRETQYF
v_gene: TRBV7-2
abundance: -
j_gene: TRBJ2-5
d_gene: TRBD1

CDR3nt: TGTGCCAGCAGCTTGGTAGCGGGAGTTGGCGGGGAGCTGTTTTTT
CDR3aa: CASSLVAGVGGELFF
v_gene: TRBV5-4
abundance: -
j_gene: TRBJ2-2
d_gene: TRBD2

CDR3nt: TGTGCCAGCAGCCCCCGGGAGTTCCCAAACACCATATATTTT
CDR3aa: CASSPREFPNTIYF
v_gene: TRBV7-9
abundance: -
j_gene: TRBJ1-3
d_gene: -

CDR3nt: TGCAGCGTTGAAGACCGAGACTCTTACTACGAGCAGTACTTC
CDR3aa: CSVEDRDSYYEQYF
v_gene: TRBV29-1
abundance: -
j_gene: TRBJ2-7
d_gene: -

CDR3nt: TGTGCCAGCAGCGTAGGGCCCATGCCTGAAGCTTTCTTT
CDR3aa: CASSVGPMPEAFF
v_gene: TRBV9
abundance: -
j_gene: TRBJ1-1
d_gene: -

CDR3nt: TGTGCCAGCAGCTTGGTTGACAGTGGCGTAGACTACACCTTC
CDR3aa: CASSLVDSGVDYTF
v_gene: TRBV5-6
abundance: -
j_gene: TRBJ1-2
d_gene: -

CDR3nt: TGTGCCAGCAGCCCAGGACAGGGGCTATCCTACGAGCAGTACTTC
CDR3aa: CASSPGQGLSYEQYF
v_gene: TRBV3-1/TRBV3-2
abundance: -
j_gene: TRBJ2-7
d_gene: TRBD1

CDR3nt: TGTGCCAGCAGTGGACTATTGACAGGGGGGTTT
CDR3aa: CASSGLLTGGF
v_gene: TRBV2
abundance: -
j_gene: TRBJ1-1
d_gene: TRBD1

CDR3nt: TGTGCCAGCAGCGCAATCGCCCCAGGGCATCAGCCCCAGCATTTT
CDR3aa: CASSAIAPGHQPQHF
v_gene: TRBV7-9
abundance: -
j_gene: TRBJ1-5
d_gene: -

CDR3nt: TGTGCCAGCAGCCAAGGGACAGGGGGCAGAGAACAGCCCCAGCATTTT
CDR3aa: CASSQGTGGREQPQHF
v_gene: TRBV4-2
abundance: -
j_gene: TRBJ1-5
d_gene: TRBD1

CDR3nt: TGTGCCAGCAGCTACAGGGTCCTAAGCTCCTACAATGAGCAGTTCTTC
CDR3aa: CASSYRVLSSYNEQFF
v_gene: TRBV5-5
abundance: -
j_gene: TRBJ2-1
d_gene: -

CDR3nt: TGTGCCAGTAGTACACCGACTAGCGTGGTCCACAATGAGCAGTTCTTC
CDR3aa: CASSTPTSVVHNEQFF
v_gene: TRBV19
abundance: -
j_gene: TRBJ2-1
d_gene: TRBD2

CDR3nt: TGTGCCAGCAGCAAGGACAGGGAGGACTATGGCTACACCTTC
CDR3aa: CASSKDREDYGYTF
v_gene: TRBV21-1
abundance: once
j_gene: TRBJ1-2
d_gene: -

CDR3nt: TGTGCCAGTAGATTAGCGGGCCGGGCCTACAATGAGCAGTTCTTC
CDR3aa: CASRLAGRAYNEQFF
v_gene: TRBV19
abundance: -
j_gene: TRBJ2-1
d_gene: TRBD2

CDR3nt: TGTGCCAGCAGCCTACTCGGGGGGCGACGGTCCGAAAAACTGTTTTTT
CDR3aa: CASSLLGGRRSEKLFF
v_gene: TRBV3-1/TRBV3-2
abundance: -
j_gene: TRBJ1-4
d_gene: -